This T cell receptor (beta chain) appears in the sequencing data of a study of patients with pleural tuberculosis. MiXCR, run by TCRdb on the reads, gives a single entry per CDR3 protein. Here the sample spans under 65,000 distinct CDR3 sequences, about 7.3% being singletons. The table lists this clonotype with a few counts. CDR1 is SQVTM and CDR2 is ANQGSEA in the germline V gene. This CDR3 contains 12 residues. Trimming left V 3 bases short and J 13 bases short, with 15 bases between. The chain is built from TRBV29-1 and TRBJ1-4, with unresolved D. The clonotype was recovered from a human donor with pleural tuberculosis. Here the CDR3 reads CSVDYEGSGLFF. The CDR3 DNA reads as TGCAGCGTTGACTATGAAGGATCCGGACTGTTTTTT.